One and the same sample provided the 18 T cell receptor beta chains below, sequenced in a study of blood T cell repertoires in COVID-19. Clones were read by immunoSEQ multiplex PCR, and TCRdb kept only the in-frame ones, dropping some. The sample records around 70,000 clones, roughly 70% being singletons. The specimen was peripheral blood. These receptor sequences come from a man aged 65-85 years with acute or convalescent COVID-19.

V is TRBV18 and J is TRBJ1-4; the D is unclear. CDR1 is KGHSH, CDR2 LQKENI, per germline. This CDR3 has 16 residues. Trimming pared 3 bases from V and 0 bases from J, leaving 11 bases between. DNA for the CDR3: TGTGCCAGCTCACCTACTTCCGCCTCAACTAATGAAAAACTGTTTTTT. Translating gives CASSPTSASTNEKLFF.

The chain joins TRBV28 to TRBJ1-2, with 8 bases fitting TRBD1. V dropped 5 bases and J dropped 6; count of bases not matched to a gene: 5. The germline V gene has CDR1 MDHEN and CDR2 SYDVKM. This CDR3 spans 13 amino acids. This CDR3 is CASSPGQGDGYTF. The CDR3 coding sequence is TGTGCCAGCAGTCCCGGACAGGGAGATGGCTACACCTTC.

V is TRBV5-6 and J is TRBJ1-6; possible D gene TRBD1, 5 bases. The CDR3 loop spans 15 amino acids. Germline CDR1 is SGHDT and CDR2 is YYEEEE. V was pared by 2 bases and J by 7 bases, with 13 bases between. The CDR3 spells CASSLRVSGNSPLHF. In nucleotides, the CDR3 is TGTGCCAGCAGCTTAAGGGTTTCAGGGAATTCACCCCTCCACTTT.

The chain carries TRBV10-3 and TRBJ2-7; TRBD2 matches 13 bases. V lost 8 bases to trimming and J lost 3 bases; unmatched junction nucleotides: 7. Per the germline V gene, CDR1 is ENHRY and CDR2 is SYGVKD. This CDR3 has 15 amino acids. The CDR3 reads CAILEGLAGIYEQYF. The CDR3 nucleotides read TGTGCCATCCTCGAGGGACTAGCGGGAATCTACGAGCAGTACTTC.

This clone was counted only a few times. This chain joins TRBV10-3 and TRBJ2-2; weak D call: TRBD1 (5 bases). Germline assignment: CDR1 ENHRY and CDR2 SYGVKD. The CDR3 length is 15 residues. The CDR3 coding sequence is TGTTCTCATGTGCCATCAGGGTCCAGGGCGGGGGAGCTGTTTTTT. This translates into CSHVPSGSRAGELFF.

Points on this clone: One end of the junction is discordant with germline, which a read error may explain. The CDR3 spells CASSLEGGKGPPF. The CDR3 DNA is TGTGCCAGCAGCTTAGAGGGGGGGAAAGGTCCTCCCTTC. The V call is TRBV11-2, the J call TRBJ1-2, with D possibly TRBD1 on 5 matching bases. The V gene's germline CDR1 is SGHAT and CDR2 FQNNGV. The CDR3 is 13 residues long.

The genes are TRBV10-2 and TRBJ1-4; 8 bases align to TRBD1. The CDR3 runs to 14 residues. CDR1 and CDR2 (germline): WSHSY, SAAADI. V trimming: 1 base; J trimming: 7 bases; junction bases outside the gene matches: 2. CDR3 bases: TGCGCCAGCAGTGAGTGGACAGGGTTTGAAAAACTGTTTTTT. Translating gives CASSEWTGFEKLFF.

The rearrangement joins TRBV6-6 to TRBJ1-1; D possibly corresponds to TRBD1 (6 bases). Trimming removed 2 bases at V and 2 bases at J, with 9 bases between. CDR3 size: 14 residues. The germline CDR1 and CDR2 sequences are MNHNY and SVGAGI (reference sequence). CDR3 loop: CASSYVTGNTEAFF. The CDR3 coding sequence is TGTGCCAGCAGTTACGTGACAGGCAACACTGAAGCTTTCTTT.

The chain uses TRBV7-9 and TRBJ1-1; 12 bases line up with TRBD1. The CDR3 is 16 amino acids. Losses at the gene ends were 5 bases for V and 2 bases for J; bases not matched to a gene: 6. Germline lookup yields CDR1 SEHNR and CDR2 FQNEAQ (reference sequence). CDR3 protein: CASSLRDRGLNTEAFF. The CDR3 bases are TGTGCCAGCAGCCTCCGGGACAGGGGGCTTAACACTGAAGCTTTCTTT.

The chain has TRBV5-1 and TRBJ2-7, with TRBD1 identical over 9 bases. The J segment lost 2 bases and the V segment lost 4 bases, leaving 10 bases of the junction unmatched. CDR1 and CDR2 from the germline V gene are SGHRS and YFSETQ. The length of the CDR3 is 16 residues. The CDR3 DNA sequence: TGCGCCAGCAGCGGGACAGGGTATGGTTTCACCTACGAGCAGTACTTC. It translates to CASSGTGYGFTYEQYF.

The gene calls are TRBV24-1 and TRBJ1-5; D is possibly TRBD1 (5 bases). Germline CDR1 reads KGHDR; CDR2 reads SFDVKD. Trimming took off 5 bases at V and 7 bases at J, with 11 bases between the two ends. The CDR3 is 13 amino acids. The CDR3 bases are TGTGCCACCAGTGCTGCTGCAGGGCAGCCCCAGCATTTT. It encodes CATSAAAGQPQHF.

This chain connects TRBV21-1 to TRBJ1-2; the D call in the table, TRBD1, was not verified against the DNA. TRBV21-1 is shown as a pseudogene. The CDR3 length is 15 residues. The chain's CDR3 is CASSKRQGCDYGYTF. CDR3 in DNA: TGTGCCAGCAGCAAACGACAGGGATGCGACTATGGCTACACCTTC.

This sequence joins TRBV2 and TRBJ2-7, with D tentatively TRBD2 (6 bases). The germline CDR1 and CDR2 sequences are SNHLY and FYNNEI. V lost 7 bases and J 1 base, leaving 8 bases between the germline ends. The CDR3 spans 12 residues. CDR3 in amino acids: CASTGRSYEQYF. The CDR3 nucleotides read TGTGCCAGCACCGGGAGATCCTACGAGCAGTACTTC.

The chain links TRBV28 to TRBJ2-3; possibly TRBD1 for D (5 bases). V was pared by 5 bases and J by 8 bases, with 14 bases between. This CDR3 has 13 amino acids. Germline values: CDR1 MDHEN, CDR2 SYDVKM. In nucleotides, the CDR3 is TGTGCCAGCAGTACCAGGGTTCCCAGTACGCAGTATTTT. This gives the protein CASSTRVPSTQYF.

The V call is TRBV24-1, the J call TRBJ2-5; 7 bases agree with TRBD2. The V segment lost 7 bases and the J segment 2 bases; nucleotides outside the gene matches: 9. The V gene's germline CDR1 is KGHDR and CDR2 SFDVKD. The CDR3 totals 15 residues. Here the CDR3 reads CATRGNSGPQETQYF. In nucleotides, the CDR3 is TGTGCCACCAGGGGTAATAGCGGGCCTCAAGAGACCCAGTACTTC.

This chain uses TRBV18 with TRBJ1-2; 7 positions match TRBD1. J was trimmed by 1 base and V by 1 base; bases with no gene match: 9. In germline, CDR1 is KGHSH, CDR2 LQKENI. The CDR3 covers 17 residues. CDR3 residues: CASSPLFGQEFNYGYTF. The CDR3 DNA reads TGTGCCAGCTCACCACTCTTCGGACAGGAATTTAACTATGGCTACACCTTC.

The CDR3 coding sequence is TGTGCCAGCAGCAAAGGGGAGGGAGGGCAAATAAACACCGGGGAGCTGTTTTTT. Encoded protein: CASSKGEGGQINTGELFF. V usage is TRBV21-1 and J usage is TRBJ2-2; the table names TRBD2, a call not compared with the DNA. TRBV21-1 has pseudogene status. CDR3 size: 18 residues.

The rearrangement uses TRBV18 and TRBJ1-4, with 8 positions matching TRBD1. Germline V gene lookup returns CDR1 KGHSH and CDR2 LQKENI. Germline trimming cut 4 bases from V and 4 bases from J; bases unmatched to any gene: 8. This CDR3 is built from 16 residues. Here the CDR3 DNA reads TGTGCCAGCTCACTGGACAGGGCGTGGGATAATGAAAAACTGTTTTTT. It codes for CASSLDRAWDNEKLFF.